The rows below give T cell receptor beta chains drawn from one sample of a study of cytomegalovirus exposure and HLA in healthy donors. The table came from immunoSEQ multiplex PCR; TCRdb's copy has only in-frame clones and leaves some out. The sample holds around 170,000 clones, more than 80% seen once. Sample: PBMCs. The receptors were sampled from a woman between 45 and 60 years old in good health and CMV-seropositive. CDR3s include the opening cysteine and the closing phenylalanine or tryptophan. The D gene is left open where the match is weak. Only some rows state a clone size, as once, few, many or a class for expanded clones.

v_gene	d_gene	abundance	j_gene	CDR3nt	CDR3aa
TRBV10-1	TRBD1	NA	TRBJ2-1	TGCGCCAGCAGTGCCGGACAGGGTTACAATGAGCAGTTCTTC	CASSAGQGYNEQFF
TRBV4-1	TRBD1	NA	TRBJ2-7	TGCGCCAGCAGCTTATCCGGGACAGGGGTCGACGAGCAGTACTTC	CASSLSGTGVDEQYF
TRBV18	TRBD1	NA	TRBJ2-7	TGTGCCAGCTCACCTCCGACAGGGGGCTTCTACGAGCAGTACTTC	CASSPPTGGFYEQYF
TRBV18	TRBD1	NA	TRBJ2-1	TGTGCCAGCTCACCACCTGGGACAGGGTACAATGAGCAGTTCTTC	CASSPPGTGYNEQFF
TRBV6-6	NA	few	TRBJ2-3	TGTGCCAGCAGTTACTCGAACTTACCCACAGATACGCAGTATTTT	CASSYSNLPTDTQYF
TRBV5-8	TRBD2	NA	TRBJ2-5	TGTGCCAGCAGCTTGGCCCGGGCAGCGGGGGGCCTCCAAGAGACCCAGTACTTC	CASSLARAAGGLQETQYF
TRBV5-8	TRBD1	NA	TRBJ1-2	TGTGCCAGCAGCCCGACAGGGAACTATGGCTACACCTTC	CASSPTGNYGYTF
TRBV4-3	TRBD2	NA	TRBJ2-3	TGCGCCAGCAGCCATATACTAGCGGGGGACGCCACAGATACGCAGTATTTT	CASSHILAGDATDTQYF
TRBV4-1	NA	few	TRBJ2-1	TGCGCCAGCAGCACCGTGTGGCAGGGGGGATCAAATGAGCAGTTCTTC	CASSTVWQGGSNEQFF
TRBV6-6	TRBD2	NA	TRBJ2-3	TGTGCCAGCCGGAAGGGACTAGCTTTCCCAGATACGCAGTATTTT	CASRKGLAFPDTQYF
TRBV5-1	NA	NA	TRBJ1-6	TGCGCCAGCAGCTTGGTGGCAGATAATTCACCCCTCCACTTT	CASSLVADNSPLHF
TRBV29-1	NA	NA	TRBJ2-2	TGCAGCGCCCGACAGGTTATTGGGGAGCTGTTTTTT	CSARQVIGELFF
TRBV5-4	TRBD2	NA	TRBJ2-5	TGTGCCAGCAGCTTGAGAGTAGCGGGGGGGCAAGAGACCCAGTACTTC	CASSLRVAGGQETQYF
TRBV30	NA	NA	TRBJ2-3	TGTGCCTGGAGTGTGGAGTCACTAGCCGGCACAGATACGCAGTATTTT	CAWSVESLAGTDTQYF
TRBV7-2	NA	NA	TRBJ2-3	TGTGCCAGCAGCTCGAGCAGACTAAGGGCAGATACGCAGTATTTT	CASSSSRLRADTQYF
TRBV6-5	TRBD2	NA	TRBJ2-7	TGTGCCAGCAGTACGGGGGGGCAGGGTGACTACGAGCAGTACTTC	CASSTGGQGDYEQYF
TRBV18	TRBD1	NA	TRBJ1-1	TGTGCCAGCTCACCTAAGACAGGGGCAAGCACTGAAGCTTTCTTT	CASSPKTGASTEAFF
TRBV5-1	TRBD1	once	TRBJ2-1	TGCGCCAGCAGCTGGGGGACAGGGTCCTACAATGAGCAGTTCTTC	CASSWGTGSYNEQFF
TRBV5-1	NA	NA	TRBJ1-3	TGCGCCAGCAGCTTGGCCCCCGGCTCTGGAAACACCATATATTTT	CASSLAPGSGNTIYF
TRBV6-6	TRBD2	NA	TRBJ2-7	TGTGCCAGCAGTTACTCTCCTAGCGGAGGGTACTACGAGCAGTACTTC	CASSYSPSGGYYEQYF
TRBV5-6	NA	NA	TRBJ2-3	TGTGCCAGCAGGATTGTCGGGGGTTACGCAGATACGCAGTATTTT	CASRIVGGYADTQYF
TRBV7-9	NA	few	TRBJ1-1	TGTGCCAGCAGTCATCAGGGTAGGCAGGACACTGAAGCTTTCTTT	CASSHQGRQDTEAFF
TRBV5-3	NA	few	TRBJ1-6	TGTGCCAGCAGACGATTTTCGGGGTTAAATTCACCCCTCCACTTT	CASRRFSGLNSPLHF
TRBV6-1	NA	NA	TRBJ1-2	TGTGCCAGCAGTGACCCTGAGGCGGGAAGTTATGGCTACACCTTC	CASSDPEAGSYGYTF
TRBV6-4	NA	NA	TRBJ2-3	TGTGCCAGCAGTGATAGCCAGAGCACAGATACGCAGTATTTT	CASSDSQSTDTQYF
TRBV27	TRBD1	NA	TRBJ1-2	TGTGCCAGCAATGAACAGGGGGCGCCCTATGGCTACACCTTC	CASNEQGAPYGYTF
TRBV2	NA	NA	TRBJ1-2	TGTGCCAGCAGTTCCGAGGGTAGCTATGGCTACACCTTC	CASSSEGSYGYTF
TRBV11-2	NA	NA	TRBJ1-2	TGTGCCAGCAGCTTAGATTTGGTAGCTAACTATGGCTACACCTTC	CASSLDLVANYGYTF
TRBV6-6	NA	NA	TRBJ1-1	TGTGCCAGCAGTCTTTACAGGAACACTGAAGCTTTCTTT	CASSLYRNTEAFF
TRBV4-1	NA	NA	TRBJ1-2	TGCGCCAGCAGCCAAATGGAAGGAGCCCTCTATGGCTACACCTTC	CASSQMEGALYGYTF
TRBV7-9	NA	NA	TRBJ2-7	TGTGCCAGCAGCCCCCACCGCGACGAGCAGTACTTC	CASSPHRDEQYF
TRBV18	TRBD1	NA	TRBJ1-1	TGTGCCAGCTCACCTCGGGGCCTACAGGGGGCTAACACTGAAGCTTTCTTT	CASSPRGLQGANTEAFF
TRBV7-9	NA	NA	TRBJ1-1	TGTGCCAGCAGCTTAGACTTACTGAACACTGAAGCTTTCTTT	CASSLDLLNTEAFF
TRBV18	NA	NA	TRBJ2-3	TGTGCCAGCTCCCCGGGGGATACGCAGTATTTT	CASSPGDTQYF
TRBV6-6	TRBD2	NA	TRBJ2-7	TGTGCCAGCAGTACAGGGACTAGCGGGGTCTACGAGCAGTACTTC	CASSTGTSGVYEQYF
TRBV7-2	TRBD1	NA	TRBJ2-7	TGTGCCAGCAGCTTAAGGGGGCAGGGGGCCAACGAGCAGTACTTC	CASSLRGQGANEQYF
TRBV6-5	NA	few	TRBJ1-2	TGTGCCAGCAGGGCGACAGGAAAAGGCAACTATGGCTACACCTTC	CASRATGKGNYGYTF
TRBV19	TRBD1	NA	TRBJ1-4	TGTGCCAGTAGCCCGGGACAGGCTAATGAAAAACTGTTTTTT	CASSPGQANEKLFF
TRBV6-6	NA	NA	TRBJ1-2	TGTGCCAGCACCTTGACAGGAGGAGAATATGGCTACACCTTC	CASTLTGGEYGYTF
TRBV19	NA	NA	TRBJ1-2	TGTGCCAGTACCCTGGTAGGGGCAAACTATGGCTACACCTTC	CASTLVGANYGYTF
TRBV7-9	TRBD1	NA	TRBJ1-2	TGTTCCAGCAGCATTACAGGGGGCAGGGATGGCTACACCTTC	CSSSITGGRDGYTF
TRBV18	NA	NA	TRBJ1-6	TGTGCCAGCTCACCACGGGAGGGCTCAAATTCACCCCTCCACTTT	CASSPREGSNSPLHF
TRBV15	NA	NA	TRBJ2-3	TGTGCCACCAGCAGAGAATGGACTCAAGATACGCAGTATTTT	CATSREWTQDTQYF
TRBV12-5	TRBD2	NA	TRBJ2-1	TGTGCTAGTGGTTTGACCTCCGGGACTAGCGGCTACAATGAGCAGTTCTTC	CASGLTSGTSGYNEQFF
TRBV7-9	TRBD1	NA	TRBJ1-1	TGTGCCAGCAGCTCCGGACAGGGTACGAACACTGAAGCTTTCTTT	CASSSGQGTNTEAFF
TRBV5-5	NA	NA	TRBJ2-5	TGTGCCAGCAGCTTGGACAGGATCCAAGAGACCCAGTACTTC	CASSLDRIQETQYF